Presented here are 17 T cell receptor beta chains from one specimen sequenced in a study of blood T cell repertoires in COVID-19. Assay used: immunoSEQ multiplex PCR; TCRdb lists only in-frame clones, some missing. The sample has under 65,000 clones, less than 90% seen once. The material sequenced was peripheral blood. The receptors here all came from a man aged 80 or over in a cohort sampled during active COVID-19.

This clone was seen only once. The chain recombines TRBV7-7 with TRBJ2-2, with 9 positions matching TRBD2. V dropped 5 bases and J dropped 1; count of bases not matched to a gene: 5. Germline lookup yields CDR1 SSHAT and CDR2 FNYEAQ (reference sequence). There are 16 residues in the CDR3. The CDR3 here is CASSPQLAGNTGELFF. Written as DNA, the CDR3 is TGTGCCAGCAGCCCCCAACTAGCGGGGAACACCGGGGAGCTGTTTTTT.

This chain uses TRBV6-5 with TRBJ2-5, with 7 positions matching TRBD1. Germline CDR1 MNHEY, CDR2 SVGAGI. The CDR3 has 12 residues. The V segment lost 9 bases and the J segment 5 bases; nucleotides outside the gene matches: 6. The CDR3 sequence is CASRQGAETQYF. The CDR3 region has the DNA TGTGCCAGTCGACAGGGTGCCGAGACCCAGTACTTC.

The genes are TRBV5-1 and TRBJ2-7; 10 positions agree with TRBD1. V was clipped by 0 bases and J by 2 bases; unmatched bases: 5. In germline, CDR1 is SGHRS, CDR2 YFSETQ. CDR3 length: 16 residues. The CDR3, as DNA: TGCGCCAGCAGCTTGGGGGACAGGGGAAGTACCTACGAGCAGTACTTC. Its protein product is CASSLGDRGSTYEQYF.

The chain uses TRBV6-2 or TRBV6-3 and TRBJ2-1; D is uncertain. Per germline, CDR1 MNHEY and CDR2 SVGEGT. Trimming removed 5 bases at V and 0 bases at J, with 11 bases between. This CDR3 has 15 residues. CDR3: CASSPRVSSYNEQFF. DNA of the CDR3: TGTGCCAGCAGTCCCCGTGTCAGCTCCTACAATGAGCAGTTCTTC.

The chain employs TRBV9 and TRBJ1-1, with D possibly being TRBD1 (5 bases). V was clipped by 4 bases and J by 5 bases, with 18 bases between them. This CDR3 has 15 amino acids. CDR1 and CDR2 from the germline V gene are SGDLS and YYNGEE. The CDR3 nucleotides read TGTGCCAGCAGCCTATCGGCCGGGGGGGGTACTGAAGCTTTCTTT. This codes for CASSLSAGGGTEAFF.

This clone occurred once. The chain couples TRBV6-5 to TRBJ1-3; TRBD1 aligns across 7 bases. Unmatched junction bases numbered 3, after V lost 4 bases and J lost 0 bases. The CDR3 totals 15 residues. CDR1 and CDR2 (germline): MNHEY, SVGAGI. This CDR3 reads CASSWGQSSGNTIYF. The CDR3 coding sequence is TGTGCCAGCAGTTGGGGACAGAGCTCTGGAAACACCATATATTTT.

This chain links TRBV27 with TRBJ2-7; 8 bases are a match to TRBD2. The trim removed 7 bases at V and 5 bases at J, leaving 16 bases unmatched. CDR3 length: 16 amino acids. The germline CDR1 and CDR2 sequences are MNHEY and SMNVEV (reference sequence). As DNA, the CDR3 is TGTGCCAGCACCATCTCAGCGGGAGTTTTTTCCCACGAGCAGTACTTC. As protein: CASTISAGVFSHEQYF.

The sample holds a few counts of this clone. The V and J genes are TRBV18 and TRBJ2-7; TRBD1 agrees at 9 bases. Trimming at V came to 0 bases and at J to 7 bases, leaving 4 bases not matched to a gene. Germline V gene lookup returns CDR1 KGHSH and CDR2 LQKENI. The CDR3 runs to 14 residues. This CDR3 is CASSPPGQGREQYF. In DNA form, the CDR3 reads TGTGCCAGCTCACCACCGGGACAGGGTAGGGAGCAGTACTTC.

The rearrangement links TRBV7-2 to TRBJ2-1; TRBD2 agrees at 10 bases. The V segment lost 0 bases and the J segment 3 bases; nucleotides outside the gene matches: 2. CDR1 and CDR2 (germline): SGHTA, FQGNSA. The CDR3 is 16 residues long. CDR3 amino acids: CASSLARTSGYNEQFF. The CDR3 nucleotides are TGTGCCAGCAGCTTAGCCCGGACTAGCGGCTACAATGAGCAGTTCTTC.

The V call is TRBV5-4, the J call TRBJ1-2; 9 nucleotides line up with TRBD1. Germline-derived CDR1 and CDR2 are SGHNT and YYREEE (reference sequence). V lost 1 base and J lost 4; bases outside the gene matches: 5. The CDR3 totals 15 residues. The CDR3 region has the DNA TGTGCCAGCAGCTTGAGGGGACAGGGCTTCTATGGCTACACCTTC. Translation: CASSLRGQGFYGYTF.

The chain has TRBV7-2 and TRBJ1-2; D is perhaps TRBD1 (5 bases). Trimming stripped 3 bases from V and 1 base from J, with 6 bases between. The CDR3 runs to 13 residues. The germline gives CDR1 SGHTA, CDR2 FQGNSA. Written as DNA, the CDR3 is TGTGCCAGCAGCTTTGACAGTAACTATGGCTACACCTTC. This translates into CASSFDSNYGYTF.

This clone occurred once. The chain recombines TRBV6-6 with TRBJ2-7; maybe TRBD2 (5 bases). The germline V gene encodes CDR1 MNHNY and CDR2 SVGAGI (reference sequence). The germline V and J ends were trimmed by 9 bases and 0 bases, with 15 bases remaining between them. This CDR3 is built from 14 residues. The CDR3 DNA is TGTGCCAGTCGTGCGGCGGGCGCCTCCTACGAGCAGTACTTC. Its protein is CASRAAGASYEQYF.

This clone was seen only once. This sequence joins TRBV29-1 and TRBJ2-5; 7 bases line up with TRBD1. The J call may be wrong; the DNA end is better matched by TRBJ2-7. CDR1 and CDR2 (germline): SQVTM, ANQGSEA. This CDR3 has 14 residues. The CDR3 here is CSAASGTAGSEQYF. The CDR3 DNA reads TGCAGCGCCGCATCCGGGACAGCCGGTTCCGAGCAGTACTTC.

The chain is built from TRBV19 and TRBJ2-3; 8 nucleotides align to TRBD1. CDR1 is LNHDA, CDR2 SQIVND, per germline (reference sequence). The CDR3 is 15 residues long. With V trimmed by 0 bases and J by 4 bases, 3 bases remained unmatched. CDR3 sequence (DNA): TGTGCCAGTAGTATAGAAGGACAGGGTGCAGATACGCAGTATTTT. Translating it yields CASSIEGQGADTQYF. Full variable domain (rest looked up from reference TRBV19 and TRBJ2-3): DGGITQSPKYLFRKEGQNVTLSCEQNLNHDAMYWYRQDPGQGLRLIYYSQIVNDFQKGDIAEGYSVSREKKESFPLTVTSAQKNPTAFYLCASSIEGQGADTQYFGPGTRLTVL.

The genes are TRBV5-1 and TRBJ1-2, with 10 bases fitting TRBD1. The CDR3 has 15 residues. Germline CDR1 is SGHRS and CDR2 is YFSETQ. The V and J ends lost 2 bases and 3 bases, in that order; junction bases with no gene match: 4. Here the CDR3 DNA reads TGCGCCAGCAGCTTCAACGGACAGGGGGACTATGGCTACACCTTC. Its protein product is CASSFNGQGDYGYTF. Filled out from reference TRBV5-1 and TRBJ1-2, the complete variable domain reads KAGVTQTPRYLIKTRGQQVTLSCSPISGHRSVSWYQQTPGQGLQFLFEYFSETQRNKGNFPGRFSGRQFSNSRSEMNVSTLELGDSALYLCASSFNGQGDYGYTFGSGTRLTVV.

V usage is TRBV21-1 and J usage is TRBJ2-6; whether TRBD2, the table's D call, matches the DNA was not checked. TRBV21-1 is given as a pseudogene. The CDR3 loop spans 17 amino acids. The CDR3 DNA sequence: TGTGCCAGCAGCATGGGGGGTGAGGCCTCTGGGGCCAACGTCCTGACTTTC. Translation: CASSMGGEASGANVLTF.

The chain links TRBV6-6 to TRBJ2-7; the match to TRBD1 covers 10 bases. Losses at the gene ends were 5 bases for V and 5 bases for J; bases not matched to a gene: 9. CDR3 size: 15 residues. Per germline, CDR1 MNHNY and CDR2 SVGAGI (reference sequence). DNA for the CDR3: TGTGCCAGCAGTACCTCCGGGACAGGGGTGAACGAGCAGTACTTC. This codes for CASSTSGTGVNEQYF.